The 10 T cell receptor beta chains reported below all come from one sample, sequenced in a study of shared clonotypes between healthy human individuals. This table comes from immunoSEQ multiplex PCR, and its TCRdb copy is limited to in-frame clones, with some not included. The repertoire holds approximately 2,200,000 clones, with 93% as singletons. Naive-designated CD8 cells lacked CD45RO, were positively enriched for CCR7, and omitted terminally differentiated effector memory CD45RA+ cells. Sequenced: naive CD8+ T cells from PBMCs. All receptors derive from a man in his late teens or twenties in good health. Some clones in this sample may be carry-over from other donors' samples.

The chain carries TRBV27 and TRBJ2-1, with a weak D call TRBD2 (5 bases). Germline values: CDR1 MNHEY, CDR2 SMNVEV (reference sequence). Between the trimmed V and J ends, which lost 5 bases and 0 bases, there was a span of 11 bases. CDR3 size: 15 residues. As DNA, the CDR3 is TGTGCCAGCAGTATAGCGTCGAGCTCCTACAATGAGCAGTTCTTC. It encodes CASSIASSSYNEQFF.

CDR3 sequence: CASSPVASGMSSYEQYF. The DNA of the CDR3 is TGCGCCAGCAGCCCGGTGGCTAGCGGGATGAGCTCCTACGAGCAGTACTTC. This rearrangement joins TRBV5-1 to TRBJ2-7; 9 bases are a match to TRBD2. The germline V gene has CDR1 SGHRS and CDR2 YFSETQ. V lost 4 bases to trimming and J lost 0 bases; unmatched junction nucleotides: 11. CDR3 length: 17 amino acids. Supplemented by reference TRBV5-1 and TRBJ2-7, the full variable domain reads KAGVTQTPRYLIKTRGQQVTLSCSPISGHRSVSWYQQTPGQGLQFLFEYFSETQRNKGNFPGRFSGRQFSNSRSEMNVSTLELGDSALYLCASSPVASGMSSYEQYFGPGTRLTVT.

This chain uses TRBV19 with TRBJ2-1, with 12 nucleotides matching TRBD1. The ends lost 4 bases at V and 9 bases at J; junction bases unmatched: 7. CDR3 size: 15 residues. The germline gives CDR1 LNHDA, CDR2 SQIVND (reference sequence). The CDR3 nucleotides are TGTGCCAGTAGTAGACCGGGACAGGGGGCGATTGAGCAGTTCTTC. It is translated as CASSRPGQGAIEQFF.

The chain carries TRBV11-3 and TRBJ2-7; D is possibly TRBD1 (6 bases). The CDR3 totals 15 residues. V lost 0 bases to trimming and J lost 5 bases, with 14 bases between them. In germline, CDR1 is SGHNT, CDR2 YENEEA. This CDR3 reads CASSLEITGKNEQYF. The CDR3 DNA reads as TGTGCCAGCAGCTTAGAGATCACAGGGAAAAACGAGCAGTACTTC.

As for this clone: The same CDR3 also results from other DNA sequences found in this sample. The V gene is TRBV28, the J gene TRBJ2-1; either TRBD1 or TRBD2 may supply D (5 bases each). Germline-derived CDR1 and CDR2 are MDHEN and SYDVKM. This CDR3 is 14 amino acids long. The ends were cut back, 2 bases at V and 4 bases at J, with 9 bases in the middle. The DNA of the CDR3 is TGTGCCAGCAGTTTAGGGGGTTTTTACAATGAGCAGTTCTTC. It translates to CASSLGGFYNEQFF.

The chain carries TRBV7-9 and TRBJ2-7; possible D gene TRBD2, 6 bases. V was shortened by 7 bases and J by 5 bases, with 18 bases between the two germline ends. CDR1 is SEHNR and CDR2 is FQNEAQ in the germline V gene (reference sequence). This CDR3 contains 14 residues. This CDR3 is CASNEPGDPNEQYF. CDR3 nucleotides: TGTGCCAGCAACGAACCGGGGGATCCGAACGAGCAGTACTTC. The full variable domain, its missing parts supplied by reference TRBV7-9 and TRBJ2-7, is DTGVSQNPRHKITKRGQNVTFRCDPISEHNRLYWYRQTLGQGPEFLTYFQNEAQLEKSRLLSDRFSAERPKGSFSTLEIQRTEQGDSAMYLCASNEPGDPNEQYFGPGTRLTVT.

This clone has only one observation. At the DNA level, this CDR3 is encoded by other sequences in the same sample as well. V gene TRBV5-6 combines with J gene TRBJ2-7; 8 positions agree with TRBD1. CDR3 length: 14 residues. From germline, CDR1 is SGHDT and CDR2 YYEEEE. The V gene end was trimmed by 2 bases and the J gene end by 0 bases; junction bases not matched to a gene: 1. The CDR3 loop is CASSFGQGSYEQYF. The DNA of the CDR3 is TGTGCCAGCAGCTTTGGACAGGGCTCCTACGAGCAGTACTTC.

The chain is built from TRBV5-1 and TRBJ2-2; 10 bases match TRBD2. The CDR3 runs to 17 residues. The germline CDR1 and CDR2 sequences are SGHRS and YFSETQ. J was trimmed by 6 bases and V by 0 bases; bases with no gene match: 8. CDR3 amino acids: CASSLEGSGRTPGELFF. The CDR3 DNA is TGCGCCAGCAGCTTGGAGGGTAGCGGGAGGACCCCCGGGGAGCTGTTTTTT.

The chain employs TRBV29-1 and TRBJ2-7; a possible D gene is TRBD2 (5 bases). The CDR3 contains 11 residues. Germline assignment: CDR1 SQVTM and CDR2 ANQGSEA. V shed 4 bases and J shed 6 bases, with 10 bases lying between them. The CDR3 spells CSVGVGSEQYF. The CDR3, as DNA: TGCAGCGTTGGTGTGGGGAGCGAGCAGTACTTC.

This clone appeared a few times. Other DNA sequences of this sample code for an identical CDR3. The V call is TRBV9, the J call TRBJ1-1; D remains unclear. This CDR3 is built from 12 residues. The ends were cut back, 0 bases at V and 3 bases at J, with 3 bases in the middle. CDR1 SGDLS and CDR2 YYNGEE come from the germline V gene. CDR3 residues: CASSVGDTEAFF. As DNA, the CDR3 is TGTGCCAGCAGCGTAGGAGACACTGAAGCTTTCTTT.